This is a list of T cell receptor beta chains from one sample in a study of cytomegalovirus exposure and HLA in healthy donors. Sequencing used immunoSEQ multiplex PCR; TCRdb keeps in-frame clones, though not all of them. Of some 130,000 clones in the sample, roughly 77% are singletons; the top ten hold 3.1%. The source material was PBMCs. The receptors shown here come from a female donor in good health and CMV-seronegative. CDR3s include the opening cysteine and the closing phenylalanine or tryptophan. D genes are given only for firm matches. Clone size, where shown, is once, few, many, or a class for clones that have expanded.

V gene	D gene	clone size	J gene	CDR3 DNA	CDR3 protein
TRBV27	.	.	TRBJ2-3	TGTGCCAGCAGTTTCAGGCAGACCAGATTTAAAACTAGCACAGATACGCAGTATTTT	CASSFRQTRFKTSTDTQYF
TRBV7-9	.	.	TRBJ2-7	TGTTCCAGCAGCAAGACTGTTTCCGAGCAGTACTTC	CSSSKTVSEQYF
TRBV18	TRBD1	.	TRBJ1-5	TGTGCCAGCTCACCTTCGATTGGGACAGGGGGATTTCAGCCCCAGCATTTT	CASSPSIGTGGFQPQHF
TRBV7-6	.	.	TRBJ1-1	TGTGCCAGCAGCCATACAGGGAACACTGAAGCTTTCTTT	CASSHTGNTEAFF
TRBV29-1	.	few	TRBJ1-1	TGCAGCGTTGTCAGGGGTGGCACTGAAGCTTTCTTT	CSVVRGGTEAFF
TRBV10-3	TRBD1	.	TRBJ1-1	TGTGCCATCAGTGAGTCACAGGGGGCACGTACTGAAGCTTTCTTT	CAISESQGARTEAFF
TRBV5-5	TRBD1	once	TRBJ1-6	TGTGCCAGCAGCTTGACAGGGGATGAGTCACCCCTCCACTTT	CASSLTGDESPLHF
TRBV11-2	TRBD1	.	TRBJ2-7	TGTGCCAGCAGCTTAGATACGGGACAGACCTACGAGCAGTACTTC	CASSLDTGQTYEQYF
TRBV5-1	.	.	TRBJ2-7	TGCGCCAGCAGCTTGGTTGGACAGACCTACGAGCAGTACTTC	CASSLVGQTYEQYF
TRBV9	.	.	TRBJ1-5	TGTGCCAGCAGCCCGGGCGGGGGCGCAGGACAGCCCCAGCATTTT	CASSPGGGAGQPQHF
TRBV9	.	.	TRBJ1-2	TGTGCCAGCAGCCCAGGGGCCGCCTATGGCTACACCTTC	CASSPGAAYGYTF
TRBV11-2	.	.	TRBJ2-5	TGTGCCAGCAGGGTGGGGGGATCAGAGACCCAGTACTTC	CASRVGGSETQYF
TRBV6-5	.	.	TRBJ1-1	TGTGCCAGCAGTACCGGGGATTTGGTGACTGAAGCTTTCTTT	CASSTGDLVTEAFF
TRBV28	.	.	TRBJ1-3	TGTGCCAGCACCGCGGACAGTTACTCTGGAAACACCATATATTTT	CASTADSYSGNTIYF
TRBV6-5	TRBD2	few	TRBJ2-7	TGTGCCAGCAGCTTCGGGCTAGCGGGTTCCTACGAGCAGTACTTC	CASSFGLAGSYEQYF
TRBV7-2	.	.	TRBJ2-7	TGTGCCAGCAGCTTTTGGGGGGTCGAGCAGTACTTC	CASSFWGVEQYF
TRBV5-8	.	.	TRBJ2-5	TGTGCCAGCAGCTTGGCCGGGCGGGGGACCCAGTACTTC	CASSLAGRGTQYF
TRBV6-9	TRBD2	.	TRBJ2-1	TGTGCCAAAGGACGACTAGCGGGAGGTAAGGGATACAATGAGCAGTTCTTC	CAKGRLAGGKGYNEQFF
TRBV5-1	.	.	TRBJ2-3	TGCGCCAGCAGCTCTGAGGGGGGGGCGATAGATACGCAGTATTTT	CASSSEGGAIDTQYF
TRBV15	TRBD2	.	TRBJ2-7	TGTGCCACCAGTAGAGCGGCTAGCGGGGGGTACGAGCAGTACTTC	CATSRAASGGYEQYF
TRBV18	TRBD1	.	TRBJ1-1	TGTGCCAGCTCACCACTGACAGGGGGAGGGATCACTGAAGCTTTCTTT	CASSPLTGGGITEAFF
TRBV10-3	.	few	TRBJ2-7	TGTGCCATCAGTGTTACAGGCTCTTCCTACGAGCAGTACTTC	CAISVTGSSYEQYF
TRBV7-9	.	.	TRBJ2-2	TGTGCCAGCAGCACAAGATCGAACACCGGGGAGCTGTTTTTT	CASSTRSNTGELFF
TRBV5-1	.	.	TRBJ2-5	TGCGCCAGCAGCTTTACGGGGGTAGGGGAGACCCAGTACTTC	CASSFTGVGETQYF
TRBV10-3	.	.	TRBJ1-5	TGTGCCATCAGTGGATCACAGGGCAATCAGCCCCAGCATTTT	CAISGSQGNQPQHF
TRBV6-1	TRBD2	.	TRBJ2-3	TGTGCCAGCAGTGATTTAACCGGGACTAGCGGGAGGACAAGCACAGATACGCAGTATTTT	CASSDLTGTSGRTSTDTQYF
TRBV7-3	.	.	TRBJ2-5	TGTGCCAGCAGCCAGAGGTTTGGAGAGACCCAGTACTTC	CASSQRFGETQYF
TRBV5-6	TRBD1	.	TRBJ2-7	TGTGCCAGCAGCTTCGGGACAGGGGTGAGGGAGCAGTACTTC	CASSFGTGVREQYF
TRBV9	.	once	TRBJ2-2	TGTGCCAGCAGTCGTCTAGGAGGGAACACCGGGGAGCTGTTTTTT	CASSRLGGNTGELFF
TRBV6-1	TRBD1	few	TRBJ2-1	TGTGCCAGCAGTGAAGTAGGACAGGGTTCTGGCAATGAGCAGTTCTTC	CASSEVGQGSGNEQFF
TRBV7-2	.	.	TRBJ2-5	TGTGCCAGCAGCTTAGGATCCGTCGGGGAGACCCAGTACTTC	CASSLGSVGETQYF
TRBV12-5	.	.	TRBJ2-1	TGTGCTAGTGGTTTGTTAGTGGGGGGATACAATGAGCAGTTCTTC	CASGLLVGGYNEQFF
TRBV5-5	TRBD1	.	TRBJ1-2	TGTGCCAGCAGCCCTCGAGGGGGACAGGGAAGCGGCTACACCTTC	CASSPRGGQGSGYTF
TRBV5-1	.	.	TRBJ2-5	TGCGCCAGCAGCTCCCCCCCGGGGACCCAGTACTTC	CASSSPPGTQYF
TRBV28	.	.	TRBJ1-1	TGTGCCAGCAGTTCCGCAGGAACTGAAGCTTTCTTT	CASSSAGTEAFF